Following are 30 T cell receptor beta chains from one sample sequenced in a study of T cells in Graves' hyperthyroidism and ophthalmopathy (dated by TCRdb to about 2019). Preparation of the library involved multiplex PCR. These reads were obtained on an Illumina HiSeq 2000. Amplification of TCR beta CDR3 regions was carried out from RNA transcripts. A first-round RT-PCR of the TCR CDR3 used the HTBI primer set with the Qiagen OneStep RT-PCR kit. The public reads were run again by TCRdb, first through fastp at Q25 and then through MiXCR, and only productive beta chains were kept. Identical CDR3 protein sequences are pooled into one entry, listed with their most common genes and DNA. The sample table contains 550,000 to 650,000 distinct CDR3 sequences; only one count was recorded for around 13% of them. The top ten clones comprise 5.8% of the sample. Sequenced input: blood. The receptors shown here come from a woman aged 25 to 45 with Graves' hyperthyroidism that later progressed to Graves' ophthalmopathy.

This clonotype came up once. Sequence at one end of the junction differs from germline and may be a read error. The chain is built from TRBV18 and TRBJ2-4; 11 bases fit TRBD2. The CDR3 has 16 amino acids. Per the germline V gene, CDR1 is KGHSH and CDR2 is LQKENI. The CDR3, as DNA: TGTGCCAGCTCACAATCGACTAGCGGGGCGGGGAACACTCAGTACTTC. This encodes CASSQSTSGAGNTQYF.

This clonotype was seen only a few times. CDR3 DNA sequence: TGTGCCAGCAGCCAACCCGGACTAGCGGGAGGGCCGCTTTACGAGCAGTACTTC. Encoded protein: CASSQPGLAGGPLYEQYF. The genes are TRBV4-2 and TRBJ2-7; 15 bases map to TRBD2. The CDR3 contains 18 residues. The V segment lost 2 bases and the J segment 4 bases; nucleotides outside the gene matches: 9. The germline V gene has CDR1 LGHNA and CDR2 YNFKEQ.

This clonotype was counted many times. The chain has TRBV2 and TRBJ1-4, with D perhaps matching TRBD1 (6 bases). Germline CDR1 is SNHLY and CDR2 is FYNNEI. The CDR3 length is 15 residues. Trimming removed 8 bases at V and 11 bases at J, with 24 bases between. This CDR3 is CASGGGDQGIRKLFF. The CDR3 DNA sequence: TGTGCCAGCGGTGGGGGCGACCAGGGTATCCGGAAACTGTTTTTT.

This clonotype was recorded many times. The rearrangement links TRBV6-1 to TRBJ1-4, with D unclear. The CDR3 runs to 14 residues. Deletions cut 1 base from V and 5 bases from J, with 8 bases between. The germline CDR1 and CDR2 sequences are MNHNS and SASEGT. The CDR3 sequence: CASSEVLGNEKLFF. The CDR3 nucleotides are TGTGCCAGCAGTGAAGTTCTAGGAAATGAAAAACTGTTTTTT.

This clonotype has at least ten counts. The rearrangement links TRBV6-1 to TRBJ2-5; tentative D call: TRBD2 (7 bases). Germline loops: CDR1 MNHNS, CDR2 SASEGT. V lost 5 bases and J lost 5, with 18 bases in between. This CDR3 has 15 residues. The CDR3 spells CASSSLAEGGETQYF. In nucleotides, the CDR3 is TGTGCCAGCAGTTCGTTAGCGGAGGGGGGGGAGACCCAGTACTTC.

J is TRBJ1-2 and V is TRBV6-1; D is undetermined. The CDR3 has 16 residues. Germline CDR1 reads MNHNS; CDR2 reads SASEGT. Between the trimmed V and J ends, which lost 0 bases and 2 bases, there was a span of 13 bases. This CDR3 reads CASSEARGLGNYGYTF. The DNA of the CDR3 is TGTGCCAGCAGTGAAGCGAGAGGACTGGGGAACTATGGCTACACCTTC.

The rearrangement uses TRBV19 and TRBJ2-7; D gene uncertain. CDR1 and CDR2 from the germline V gene are LNHDA and SQIVND (reference sequence). Trimming left V 5 bases short and J 3 bases short, with 14 bases between. The CDR3 extends over 14 amino acids. DNA of the CDR3: TGTGCCAGTAGTGAGAGGTTCGAGATCTACGAGCAGTACTTC. Its translation: CASSERFEIYEQYF.

J is TRBJ2-3 and V is TRBV20-1; 10 bases match TRBD2. The junction had 17 bases not matched to a gene; V was cut back by 3 bases and J by 5 bases. In germline, CDR1 is DFQATT, CDR2 SNEGSKA (reference sequence). This CDR3 contains 18 residues. In DNA form, the CDR3 reads TGCAGTGCTAGTCCCCCTAGCGGGAGTGGGGGTGTGGAAGATACGCAGTATTTT. As protein: CSASPPSGSGGVEDTQYF.

The chain carries TRBV11-2 and TRBJ1-2, with 8 bases matching TRBD1. The CDR3 has 14 amino acids. J was trimmed by 8 bases and V by 5 bases; bases with no gene match: 10. CDR1 and CDR2 (germline): SGHAT, FQNNGV. The CDR3 region has the DNA TGTGCCAGCAGCGAAAGCCCGACAGGGGACGGCTACACCTTC. It yields the protein CASSESPTGDGYTF.

The chain uses TRBV10-3 and TRBJ2-5, with D unclear. The V and J ends lost 0 bases and 9 bases respectively, with 8 bases between them. CDR3 size: 12 residues. Germline V gives CDR1 ENHRY, CDR2 SYGVKD. The CDR3 bases are TGTGCCATCAGTGAGTCAGATGAGGCCCAGTACTTC. As protein: CAISESDEAQYF.

V and J are TRBV6-1 and TRBJ1-2; the D is unclear. Germline V gene data show CDR1 as MNHNS and CDR2 as SASEGT. This CDR3 is built from 11 residues. The ends were cut back, 8 bases at V and 7 bases at J, with 11 bases in the middle. CDR3 sequence: CASFARGGYTF. The CDR3 region has the DNA TGTGCCAGCTTCGCCCGCGGTGGCTACACCTTC.

This clonotype has ten or more counts. The V and J genes are TRBV2 and TRBJ2-1; 7 positions agree with TRBD1. Germline trimming cut 7 bases from V and 0 bases from J; bases unmatched to any gene: 6. This CDR3 has 15 amino acids. Germline V lookup: CDR1 SNHLY, CDR2 FYNNEI. CDR3 in DNA: TGTGCCAGCATGGGGACAGCTAGCTCCTACAATGAGCAGTTCTTC. Translated: CASMGTASSYNEQFF.

This clonotype has a count of ten or more. J is TRBJ2-1 and V is TRBV30; 11 positions match TRBD2. The CDR3 extends over 15 amino acids. The ends lost 1 base at V and 8 bases at J; junction bases unmatched: 7. Germline V gene sequence: CDR1 GTSNPN, CDR2 SVGIG (reference sequence). CDR3: CAWSELAGVTDEQFF. CDR3 bases: TGTGCCTGGAGTGAACTAGCGGGAGTTACAGATGAGCAGTTCTTC.

This chain links TRBV19 with TRBJ2-7, with 10 bases fitting TRBD2. The CDR3 extends over 14 amino acids. Germline V CDR1 and CDR2: LNHDA, SQIVND (reference sequence). V lost 4 bases to trimming and J lost 4 bases; unmatched junction nucleotides: 4. The CDR3 is CASSRTSGGYEQYF. CDR3 DNA: TGTGCCAGTAGTAGGACTAGCGGTGGATACGAGCAGTACTTC.

This clonotype has at least ten counts. The chain employs TRBV2 and TRBJ2-5; 10 nucleotides agree with TRBD2. CDR1 SNHLY and CDR2 FYNNEI come from the germline V gene. V shed 2 bases, J shed 7 bases, and the junction held 4 bases outside the gene matches. CDR3 size: 14 residues. This chain's CDR3 is CASSELAGDGTQYF. The CDR3 nucleotides read TGTGCCAGCAGTGAACTAGCGGGAGATGGGACCCAGTACTTC.

This clonotype was counted many times. This rearrangement joins TRBV2 to TRBJ2-2, with TRBD2 matching over 7 bases. The germline V gene encodes CDR1 SNHLY and CDR2 FYNNEI. The V segment lost 4 bases and the J segment 3 bases; nucleotides outside the gene matches: 8. The CDR3 is 16 residues long. This CDR3 reads CASSGVGGLDTGELFF. The CDR3 bases are TGTGCCAGCAGTGGCGTGGGAGGGCTGGACACCGGGGAGCTGTTTTTT.

For this clonotype: Because the CDR3's place on the DNA is in doubt, the DNA is left out and the CDR3 is given as listed by TCRdb. The chain employs TRBV27 and TRBJ1-4; the D call TRBD1 from the table was never checked on the DNA. Germline assignment: CDR1 MNHEY and CDR2 SMNVEV (reference sequence). The CDR3 region is 15 residues in length, termini included. CDR3 protein: CASSTSTGSIEKLFF.

There are many counts of this clonotype. The J gene is TRBJ2-1, the V gene TRBV27; D may be TRBD2 (5 bases). CDR1 MNHEY and CDR2 SMNVEV come from the germline V gene (reference sequence). The CDR3 consists of 15 residues. Between the trimmed V and J ends, which lost 3 bases and 1 base, there was a span of 10 bases. The CDR3 loop is CASSFGLASYNEQFF. CDR3 bases: TGTGCCAGCAGTTTTGGGCTAGCATCCTACAATGAGCAGTTCTTC.

DNA of the CDR3: TGCAGTGCACTTCGGACTCGCGCGGGGAATGAGCAGTTCTTC. Amino acid sequence: CSALRTRAGNEQFF. This chain joins TRBV20-1 and TRBJ2-1; D perhaps matches TRBD2 (6 bases). CDR1 and CDR2 (germline): DFQATT, SNEGSKA (reference sequence). The CDR3 runs 14 residues. V was cut by 6 bases and J by 7 bases, with 19 bases left in between.

This clonotype was recorded many times. The V gene is TRBV30, the J gene TRBJ2-1; D is undetermined. The length of the CDR3 is 16 residues. Germline V lookup: CDR1 GTSNPN, CDR2 SVGIG (reference sequence). Trimming left V 1 base short and J 3 bases short, with 16 bases between. The CDR3 region is CAWSGYSSRGYNEQFF. The CDR3 DNA sequence: TGTGCCTGGAGTGGATATTCCTCCCGCGGCTACAATGAGCAGTTCTTC.

This chain uses TRBV7-9 with TRBJ2-7, with D tentatively TRBD2 (5 bases). Trimming cost V 6 bases and J 2 bases, with 14 bases left between them. Germline CDR1 is SEHNR and CDR2 is FQNEAQ (reference sequence). This CDR3 comprises 14 residues. CDR3 DNA: TGTGCCAGCAGTTCGAGGGCCTCCACCTACGAGCAGTACTTC. Its protein product is CASSSRASTYEQYF.

Worth noting for this clonotype: An end of the junction differs from the germline gene, which may be a read error. The genes are TRBV12-3 or TRBV12-4 and TRBJ2-3; the match to TRBD2 covers 8 bases. The CDR3 length is 16 residues. The CDR3 region is CASSPVGGRSTDTQYF. The CDR3 DNA is TGTGCCAGCAGTCCAGTCGGCGGGAGGAGCACAGACACGCAGTATTTT.

As regards this clonotype: The junction shows a germline mismatch at one end, possibly a read error. The J gene is TRBJ2-2, the V gene TRBV27, with TRBD2 matching over 12 bases. The CDR3 extends over 17 amino acids. From germline, CDR1 is MNHEY and CDR2 SMNVEV (reference sequence). In DNA, the CDR3 is TGTGCCAGCAGTCTCAGACTAGCGGGAGTAAACACCGGGGGGCTGTTTTTT. It specifies CASSLRLAGVNTGGLFF.

Concerning this clonotype itself: At one of its ends the junction is not consistent with the germline gene, which may arise from a read error. J is TRBJ1-1 and V is TRBV29-1, with unresolved D. The CDR3 has 12 amino acids. Germline lookup yields CDR1 SQVTM and CDR2 ANQGSEA. CDR3 nucleotide sequence: TGCAGCGTGGAAGAACAGTACACTGAAGCTTTCTTT. Its protein is CSVEEQYTEAFF.

About this clonotype: Being one base from a much bigger clone, this may be a read error. V usage is TRBV5-8 and J usage is TRBJ1-6, with 7 bases aligning to TRBD1. The CDR3 has 17 residues. From germline, CDR1 is SGHTS and CDR2 YDEGEE. CDR3 amino acids: CASSISGDSSYNLPLHF. The DNA for the CDR3 is TGTGCCAGCAGCATCTCAGGGGACAGCTCCTATAATTTACCCCTCCACTTT.

This clonotype came up a few times. This chain uses TRBV9 with TRBJ1-3; D remains ambiguous. The V end lost 5 bases, the J end lost 0 bases, and 6 bases lay between the germline ends. There are 13 residues in the CDR3. Germline V gene sequence: CDR1 SGDLS, CDR2 YYNGEE. CDR3 sequence reads: CASRKSSGNTIYF. For the CDR3, the DNA is TGTGCCAGCAGAAAATCCTCTGGAAACACCATATATTTT.

In regard to this clonotype: In this CDR3 the conserved last residue, phenylalanine or tryptophan, is missing, so a read error is likely. The limits of the CDR3 on the DNA are not certain, so only TCRdb's listed CDR3 is given. This sequence joins TRBV7-2 and TRBJ2-5; the table names TRBD2, a call not compared with the DNA. The CDR3 numbers 15 amino acids, ends counted. Germline V gene sequence: CDR1 SGHTA, CDR2 FQGNSA. Here the CDR3 reads CASSWGLAGQETPYV.

Ten or more counts support this clonotype. The chain has TRBV11-2 and TRBJ1-1; D might be TRBD1 (5 bases). This CDR3 has 13 residues. The V end was cut by 5 bases, the J end by 1 base, with 8 bases between. Germline V CDR1 and CDR2: SGHAT, FQNNGV. The CDR3 spells CASSRTTNTEAFF. For the CDR3, the DNA is TGTGCCAGCAGCCGGACAACGAACACTGAAGCTTTCTTT.

At least ten counts were recorded for this clonotype. This chain uses TRBV30 with TRBJ1-1; TRBD1 agrees at 7 bases. V gave up 2 bases and J gave up 7 bases; unmatched junction bases: 7. CDR1 is GTSNPN, CDR2 SVGIG, per germline (reference sequence). The CDR3 runs to 13 residues. CDR3 sequence (DNA): TGTGCCTGGAGTAGAAGACAGGGCCTTGAAGCTTTCTTT. Encoded protein: CAWSRRQGLEAFF.

The chain uses TRBV29-1 and TRBJ1-2; possible D gene TRBD1, 6 bases. V lost 7 bases and J 6 bases, leaving 12 bases between the germline ends. From germline, CDR1 is SQVTM and CDR2 ANQGSEA. This CDR3 contains 11 residues. The CDR3 is CSAGEGDGYTF. CDR3 DNA sequence: TGCAGCGCCGGGGAGGGGGATGGCTACACCTTC.